The TCR beta chain under discussion was sequenced for a study of CD8 T cells in ankylosing spondylitis. Findings and caveats of the study: Relatively scarce in peripheral blood, disease-linked clones were CD8+.

Molecular-barcoded quantitative 5'-RACE produced these TCR beta libraries. TCRdb ran MiXCR on the 5' RACE reads and lists one entry per CDR3 protein. The repertoire holds about 170,000 distinct CDR3 sequences, with roughly 18% as singletons. Trimming pared 0 bases from V and 1 base from J, leaving 5 bases between. Germline CDR1 and CDR2: SGHRS and YFSETQ. The CDR3 contains 14 residues. As concerns this clonotype: Its antigen is unidentified.

The TCR comes from a male donor with ankylosing spondylitis or in good health (not recorded which). Sequenced sample: blood, either unsorted or a sorted T cell fraction (not recorded which). This sequence joins TRBV5-1 and TRBJ1-5, with D unclear. The CDR3 region has the DNA TGCGCCAGCAGCTTGGACACAAGCAATCAGCCCCAGCATTTT. It yields the protein CASSLDTSNQPQHF.